Listed below are T cell receptor beta chains from one sample, sequenced in a study of blood T cell repertoires in COVID-19. Generated by immunoSEQ multiplex PCR, the TCRdb table keeps only in-frame clones and is missing some. The data show 120,000 to 150,000 clones, around 89% seen once. Sequencing was done on a sample of peripheral blood. All receptors come from a woman aged 80 or over with acute or convalescent COVID-19. Each CDR3 is given with its conserved first and last residue. A D gene is named only where the DNA matches it firmly. Not all rows give a size; the values are once, few, many and, for expanded clones, a class.

j_call: TRBJ1-2; v_call: TRBV6-5; clone_size: NA; d_call: TRBD1; cdr3_nt: TGTGCCGGCCGGTACAGGGGTAACTATGGCTACACCTTC; cdr3_aa: CAGRYRGNYGYTF
j_call: TRBJ2-1; v_call: TRBV11-2; clone_size: NA; d_call: TRBD1; cdr3_nt: TGTGCCAGCAGCCTGACAGGGGGACCCTACAATGAGCAGTTCTTC; cdr3_aa: CASSLTGGPYNEQFF
j_call: TRBJ2-1; v_call: TRBV3-1/TRBV3-2; clone_size: NA; d_call: TRBD2; cdr3_nt: TGTGCCAGCAGCCAAGATATCAGCGGGGGGTTTTCGTTCTTC; cdr3_aa: CASSQDISGGFSFF
j_call: TRBJ1-6; v_call: TRBV3-1/TRBV3-2; clone_size: NA; d_call: TRBD1; cdr3_nt: TGTGCCAGCAGCCAAGACAGGGGGCCATCTTATAATTCACCCCTCCACTTT; cdr3_aa: CASSQDRGPSYNSPLHF
j_call: TRBJ1-5; v_call: TRBV10-2; clone_size: NA; d_call: TRBD1; cdr3_nt: TGCGCCAGCAGCGAGGACAGGGGAGGTAATCAGCCCCAGCATTTT; cdr3_aa: CASSEDRGGNQPQHF
j_call: TRBJ1-5; v_call: TRBV24-1; clone_size: NA; d_call: NA; cdr3_nt: TGTGCCACCGACCTAGGGGTGAGCAATCAGCCCCAGCATTTT; cdr3_aa: CATDLGVSNQPQHF
j_call: TRBJ1-4; v_call: TRBV5-1; clone_size: NA; d_call: TRBD1; cdr3_nt: TGCGCCAGCAGCTTGGAGGGGACAGGGGCCGAAAAACTGTTTTTT; cdr3_aa: CASSLEGTGAEKLFF
j_call: TRBJ1-4; v_call: TRBV2; clone_size: NA; d_call: TRBD1; cdr3_nt: TGTGCCAGCAGTGAACCCCTTCTGACAGGGCGTGGGGAAAAACTGTTTTTT; cdr3_aa: CASSEPLLTGRGEKLFF
j_call: TRBJ1-4; v_call: TRBV6-1; clone_size: few; d_call: NA; cdr3_nt: TGTGCCAGCAGTGACACCTCAGGGAATGAAAAACTGTTTTTT; cdr3_aa: CASSDTSGNEKLFF
j_call: TRBJ2-1; v_call: TRBV19; clone_size: NA; d_call: TRBD2; cdr3_nt: TGTGCCAGTAGTACCTTCGGGGGGGCGTACAATGAGCAGTTCTTC; cdr3_aa: CASSTFGGAYNEQFF
j_call: TRBJ2-7; v_call: TRBV5-4; clone_size: NA; d_call: NA; cdr3_nt: TGTGCCAGCAGCTATAAGACAGGAAGAGTAGAAGAGCAGTACTTC; cdr3_aa: CASSYKTGRVEEQYF
j_call: TRBJ1-2; v_call: TRBV7-9; clone_size: once; d_call: TRBD1; cdr3_nt: TGTGCCAGCAGCATCGACAGGGGGCGAGGCTACACCTTC; cdr3_aa: CASSIDRGRGYTF
j_call: TRBJ1-1; v_call: TRBV4-1; clone_size: NA; d_call: TRBD1; cdr3_nt: TGCGCCAGCAGCCATTCGACAGGGAGGAACACTGAAGCTTTCTTT; cdr3_aa: CASSHSTGRNTEAFF
j_call: TRBJ2-2; v_call: TRBV18; clone_size: NA; d_call: TRBD1; cdr3_nt: TGTGCCAGCTCACCTTCGACAGGGACCGGGGAGCTGTTTTTT; cdr3_aa: CASSPSTGTGELFF
j_call: TRBJ1-3; v_call: TRBV9; clone_size: NA; d_call: NA; cdr3_nt: TGTGCCAGCAGCGTAGAGGGGTACTCTGGAAACACCATATATTTT; cdr3_aa: CASSVEGYSGNTIYF
j_call: TRBJ1-5; v_call: TRBV6-6; clone_size: NA; d_call: TRBD1; cdr3_nt: TGTGCCAGCAGTTATGAAGGGACAGGCCAGCCCCAGCATTTT; cdr3_aa: CASSYEGTGQPQHF
j_call: TRBJ1-6; v_call: TRBV25-1; clone_size: NA; d_call: NA; cdr3_nt: TGTGCCACCTCGCGGGCCAATTCACCCCTCCACTTT; cdr3_aa: CATSRANSPLHF
j_call: TRBJ1-3; v_call: TRBV4-3; clone_size: NA; d_call: NA; cdr3_nt: TGCGCCAGCAGCCAAGAACAGAGATCTGGAAACACCATATATTTT; cdr3_aa: CASSQEQRSGNTIYF
j_call: TRBJ1-5; v_call: TRBV19; clone_size: once; d_call: NA; cdr3_nt: TGTGCCAGTAGTGAGACAGGACCCAGCAATCAGCCCCAGCATTTT; cdr3_aa: CASSETGPSNQPQHF
j_call: TRBJ2-5; v_call: TRBV3-1/TRBV3-2; clone_size: NA; d_call: TRBD1; cdr3_nt: TGTGCCAGCAGCCAAGGGACAGGGAGGGAGACCCAGTACTTC; cdr3_aa: CASSQGTGRETQYF
j_call: TRBJ1-2; v_call: TRBV10-3; clone_size: NA; d_call: NA; cdr3_nt: TGTGCCATCAGTTTTAGAACAGATGAAACCCCCTATGGCTACACCTTC; cdr3_aa: CAISFRTDETPYGYTF
j_call: TRBJ2-5; v_call: TRBV9; clone_size: few; d_call: TRBD2; cdr3_nt: TGTGCCAGCAGCGTAGTAATGGGGGGGCAAGAGACCCAGTACTTC; cdr3_aa: CASSVVMGGQETQYF
j_call: TRBJ1-4; v_call: TRBV2; clone_size: NA; d_call: TRBD1; cdr3_nt: TGTGCCAGCAGTGAACAGGGACAGTATAATGAAAAACTGTTTTTT; cdr3_aa: CASSEQGQYNEKLFF
j_call: TRBJ2-3; v_call: TRBV4-3; clone_size: NA; d_call: TRBD1; cdr3_nt: TGCGCCAGCAGCCAAGATGGCGGTAAAGGGACAGGGACGCAGTATTTT; cdr3_aa: CASSQDGGKGTGTQYF
j_call: TRBJ1-3; v_call: TRBV5-1; clone_size: NA; d_call: TRBD1; cdr3_nt: TGCGCCAGCAGACAATACTCGGGACAGGGGACAGGAAACACCATATATTTT; cdr3_aa: CASRQYSGQGTGNTIYF
j_call: TRBJ1-2; v_call: TRBV18; clone_size: NA; d_call: TRBD1; cdr3_nt: TGTGCCAGCTCACCGACAGGACAGGGCTGGGGCTACACCTTC; cdr3_aa: CASSPTGQGWGYTF
j_call: TRBJ2-1; v_call: TRBV7-9; clone_size: NA; d_call: NA; cdr3_nt: TGTGCCAGCAGCTTAGAGCCGGGATACAATGAGCAGTTCTTC; cdr3_aa: CASSLEPGYNEQFF
j_call: TRBJ1-1; v_call: TRBV10-2; clone_size: few; d_call: NA; cdr3_nt: TGCGCCAGCAGTGGAGCGTACAGGGTGAACACTGAAGCTTTCTTT; cdr3_aa: CASSGAYRVNTEAFF
j_call: TRBJ2-1; v_call: TRBV19; clone_size: NA; d_call: TRBD2; cdr3_nt: TGTGCCAGTACCGAAGTGTCGGGACTAGCCAACAATGAGCAGTTCTTC; cdr3_aa: CASTEVSGLANNEQFF
j_call: TRBJ2-1; v_call: TRBV12-2; clone_size: NA; d_call: NA; cdr3_nt: TGTGCAAGTCGCTTACGCGTCTTC; cdr3_aa: CASRLRVF
j_call: TRBJ1-3; v_call: TRBV6-1; clone_size: once; d_call: NA; cdr3_nt: TGTGCCAGCAGGGAAGATTTCGGGAGGGTCTCTGGAAACACCATATATTTT; cdr3_aa: CASREDFGRVSGNTIYF
j_call: TRBJ1-1; v_call: TRBV5-1; clone_size: NA; d_call: NA; cdr3_nt: TGCGCCAGCAACAGACTCGAGGGAACTGAAGCTTTCTTT; cdr3_aa: CASNRLEGTEAFF
j_call: TRBJ2-5; v_call: TRBV9; clone_size: NA; d_call: TRBD1; cdr3_nt: TGTGCCAGCAGCGTAGGCAGGGGGTCCCAAGAGACCCAGTACTTC; cdr3_aa: CASSVGRGSQETQYF
j_call: TRBJ2-6; v_call: TRBV9; clone_size: NA; d_call: TRBD1; cdr3_nt: TGTGCCAGCAGCCCCCGGTCGGGGACAGGGAGCTCTGGGGCCAACGTCCTGACTTTC; cdr3_aa: CASSPRSGTGSSGANVLTF
j_call: TRBJ1-1; v_call: TRBV9; clone_size: NA; d_call: NA; cdr3_nt: TGTGCCAGCAGCGTAGGGCCGCCGAGCGAGAACACTGAAGCTTTCTTT; cdr3_aa: CASSVGPPSENTEAFF
j_call: TRBJ2-3; v_call: TRBV19; clone_size: NA; d_call: TRBD2; cdr3_nt: TGTGCCAGCCGGGACTATACAACCAGCACAGATACGCAGTATTTT; cdr3_aa: CASRDYTTSTDTQYF
j_call: TRBJ1-3; v_call: TRBV6-6; clone_size: NA; d_call: NA; cdr3_nt: TGTGCCAGCAGTCCGGGACTCACCATATATTTT; cdr3_aa: CASSPGLTIYF
j_call: TRBJ1-1; v_call: TRBV6-2/TRBV6-3; clone_size: NA; d_call: NA; cdr3_nt: TGTGCCAGCAGTTACAATCGGGCAGGAGGACTGAACTCTGAAGCTTTCTTT; cdr3_aa: CASSYNRAGGLNSEAFF
j_call: TRBJ2-7; v_call: TRBV2; clone_size: NA; d_call: TRBD2; cdr3_nt: TGTGCCAGCAGTTTACTAGCGGGGGTATTGTACTTC; cdr3_aa: CASSLLAGVLYF
j_call: TRBJ2-5; v_call: TRBV20-1; clone_size: NA; d_call: NA; cdr3_nt: TGCAGTGCTAGTCGGGACTCAGGGAGGGAGACCCAGTACTTC; cdr3_aa: CSASRDSGRETQYF
j_call: TRBJ2-1; v_call: TRBV19; clone_size: NA; d_call: TRBD2; cdr3_nt: TGTGCCAGTAGTATCTCCGGACTAGCGGGGGGGCGTGGTTCCAATGAGCAGTTCTTC; cdr3_aa: CASSISGLAGGRGSNEQFF
j_call: TRBJ2-5; v_call: TRBV9; clone_size: NA; d_call: TRBD2; cdr3_nt: TGTGCCAGCAGCGCCCGGACTAGCGGGGCGGAAGAGACCCAGTACTTC; cdr3_aa: CASSARTSGAEETQYF
j_call: TRBJ1-4; v_call: TRBV5-4; clone_size: NA; d_call: NA; cdr3_nt: TGTGCCAGCACCGCCCGGGGGGGCGTTGAAAAACTGTTTTTT; cdr3_aa: CASTARGGVEKLFF
j_call: TRBJ1-2; v_call: TRBV2; clone_size: NA; d_call: TRBD1; cdr3_nt: TGTGCCGGCCTTCGACAGGGGGCGGGAGCTGGCTACACCTTC; cdr3_aa: CAGLRQGAGAGYTF
j_call: TRBJ1-6; v_call: TRBV7-9; clone_size: once; d_call: TRBD1; cdr3_nt: TGTGCCAGCAGCGCCGGGACAGGGGGTTTTTCACCCCTCCACTTT; cdr3_aa: CASSAGTGGFSPLHF
j_call: TRBJ1-2; v_call: TRBV27; clone_size: NA; d_call: TRBD1; cdr3_nt: TGTGCCAGCAGGGCCTTGGACAGGGAATACGGTGGCTACACCTTC; cdr3_aa: CASRALDREYGGYTF